This T cell receptor (beta chain) was captured by sequencing in a study of T cell responses to AZD1222 COVID-19 vaccine (dated by TCRdb to 2020 to 2023). General notes on the study: TCR sequencing covered roughly 230 trial participants: roughly 200 given two doses of AZD1222 and 26 given two doses of MenACWY control vaccine. Trial participants were enrolled by age into subgroups of 18-55, 56-69 and 70-plus years, and about 150, 27 and 61 TCR-sequenced participants, respectively, were included in these subgroups. General findings and caveats noted by the study authors: Reportedly, almost half of the unique spike-specific TCRs recognized epitopes lying outside the regions that are mutated in the B.1.351 and B.1.1.7 variants. Vaccine-associated CD4 TCRs spanned the whole spike protein, with dominant responses in regions 160-218 and 743-854. Most participants were white British and females outnumbered males, and the authors suggested that clonal diversity may have been underestimated. The 56-69-year group was small, and its depth increase did not reach significance, likely because of low power. Conclusions about previously exposed vaccinees are limited, since just a handful of AZD1222 recipients were seropositive for SARS-CoV-2 at baseline. A significant rise in spike-specific TCR breadth and depth was observed after two AZD1222 doses relative to day 0 and relative to MenACWY recipients. Because no day 14 peak-response samples were available, repertoires were characterized only after the peak T cell response.

The time point label, read with the paper, signifies: about 28 days (+/-7) after the second vaccine dose. Because spike-specific TCR depth and breadth did not differ between the two schedules, AZD1222 recipients who got a second dose at roughly 4 weeks were pooled with those who got a second dose at roughly 12 weeks. The vaccinee samples were drawn from two UK trials, COV001 and COV002, one of which was a single-blind randomized controlled phase 2/3 trial testing AZD1222 (ChAdOx1 nCoV-19) in healthy adults. For TCRbeta chain sequencing, PBMC samples from trial participants were taken at day 0 and at day 28 after the second dose. The CDR3 regions of human TCRbeta chains were subjected to immunosequencing. The paper's processing steps were these. Repertoire TCRs were checked for matches against a reference library of SARS-CoV-2-specific TCRs that had been generated using the MIRA antigen-specificity platform. Breadth was defined as the fraction of unique TCRs that were SARS-CoV-2-associated, and depth was defined as the fraction of total T cells that were SARS-CoV-2-associated. Each spike-specific TCR was assigned to its reactive spike region and to a CD4 or CD8 class using the MIRA data. Log10-transformed breadth and depth values were compared by one-way ANOVA with Sidak's multiple comparisons tests. TCRdb stores this immuneACCESS table with in-frame sequences only. Part of the clones is absent; in the studies checked, under half of the shortfall reflects unresolved V genes, and no reason is known for the rest. V, J and clone size were drawn from that table, and D and trimming were deduced from the DNA. The sample table records more than 80,000 clones; around 90% of these occur just once. The top ten constitute around 7.6% of the sample.

With regard to this clone: Its antigen specificity is not known. No per-base quality is available; no much larger clone lies one base away.

V drops 6 bases and J drops 0 bases, leaving 15 bases in between. Looking up the germline V gene yields CDR1 KGHSH and CDR2 LQKENI. Inclusive of the bounding cysteine and phenylalanine, the CDR3 is 15 residues long. CDR3 DNA is the only sequence kept; it has 45 bases, read in frame from the first base. This sequence uses TRBV18 and TRBJ2-7, with the D call tentatively TRBD1 or TRBD2, each fitting 6 bases. Sequenced here: peripheral blood, sampled 28 days after the second AZD1222 dose. This sequence was found in an adult who received the AZD1222 COVID-19 vaccine. The DNA is as follows: TGTGCCAGCTCCCCGGCCGGGGGCCCCTCCTACGAGCAGTACTTC. This encodes CASSPAGGPSYEQYF. The entire variable domain, with the stretches around the CDR3 drawn from the reference TRBV18 and TRBJ2-7 proteins, is NAGVMQNPRHLVRRRGQEARLRCSPMKGHSHVYWYRQLPEEGLKFMVYLQKENIIDESGMPKERFSAEFPKEGPSILRIQQVVRGDSAAYFCASSPAGGPSYEQYFGPGTRLTVT.